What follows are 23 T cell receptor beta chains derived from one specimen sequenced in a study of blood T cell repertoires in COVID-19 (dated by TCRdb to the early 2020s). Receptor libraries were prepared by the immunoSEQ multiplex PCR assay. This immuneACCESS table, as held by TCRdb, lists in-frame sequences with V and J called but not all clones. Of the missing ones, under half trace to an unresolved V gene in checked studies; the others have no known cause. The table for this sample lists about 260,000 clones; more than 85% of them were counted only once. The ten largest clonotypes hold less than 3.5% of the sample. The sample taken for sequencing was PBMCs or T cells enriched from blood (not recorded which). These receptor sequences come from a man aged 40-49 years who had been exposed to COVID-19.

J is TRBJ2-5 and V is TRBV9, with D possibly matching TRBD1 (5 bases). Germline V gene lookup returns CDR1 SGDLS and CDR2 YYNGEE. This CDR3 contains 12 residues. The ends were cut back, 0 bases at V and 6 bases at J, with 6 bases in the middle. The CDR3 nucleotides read TGTGCCAGCAGCGTAGAGGGGAAGACCCAGTACTTC. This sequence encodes CASSVEGKTQYF. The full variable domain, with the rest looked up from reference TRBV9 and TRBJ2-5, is DSGVTQTPKHLITATGQRVTLRCSPRSGDLSVYWYQQSLDQGLQFLIQYYNGEERAKGNILERFSAQQFPDLHSELNLSSLELGDSALYFCASSVEGKTQYFGPGTRLLVL.

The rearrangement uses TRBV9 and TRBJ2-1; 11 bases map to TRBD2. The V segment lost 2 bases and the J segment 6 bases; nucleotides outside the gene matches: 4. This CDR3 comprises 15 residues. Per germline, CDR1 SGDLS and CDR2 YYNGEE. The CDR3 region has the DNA TGTGCCAGCAGCGTTAGCGGGAGGGCCGTCAATGAGCAGTTCTTC. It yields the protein CASSVSGRAVNEQFF.

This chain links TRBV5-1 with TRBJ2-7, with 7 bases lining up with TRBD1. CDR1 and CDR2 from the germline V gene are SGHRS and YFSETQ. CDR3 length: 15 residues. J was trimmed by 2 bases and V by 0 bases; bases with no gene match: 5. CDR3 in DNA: TGCGCCAGCAGCTTGGCGACAGGGAACCCCTACGAGCAGTACTTC. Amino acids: CASSLATGNPYEQYF.

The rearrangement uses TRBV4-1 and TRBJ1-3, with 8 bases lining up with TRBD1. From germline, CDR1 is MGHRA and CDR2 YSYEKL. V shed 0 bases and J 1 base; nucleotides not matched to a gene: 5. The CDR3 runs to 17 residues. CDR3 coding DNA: TGCGCCAGCAGCCAAGATCAGGGGGCGATATCTGGAAACACCATATATTTT. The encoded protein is CASSQDQGAISGNTIYF.

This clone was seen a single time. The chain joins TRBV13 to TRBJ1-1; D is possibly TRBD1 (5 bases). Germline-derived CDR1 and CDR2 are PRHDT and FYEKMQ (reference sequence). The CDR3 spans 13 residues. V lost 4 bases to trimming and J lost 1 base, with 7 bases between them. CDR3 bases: TGTGCCAGCAGCTGGGGCCAGAACACTGAAGCTTTCTTT. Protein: CASSWGQNTEAFF.

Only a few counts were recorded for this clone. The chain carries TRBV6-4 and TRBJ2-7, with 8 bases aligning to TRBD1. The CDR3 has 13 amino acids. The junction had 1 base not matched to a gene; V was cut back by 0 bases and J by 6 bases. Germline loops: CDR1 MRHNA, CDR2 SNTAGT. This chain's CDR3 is CASSDSGTGEQYF. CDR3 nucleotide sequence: TGTGCCAGCAGTGACTCAGGGACAGGCGAGCAGTACTTC.

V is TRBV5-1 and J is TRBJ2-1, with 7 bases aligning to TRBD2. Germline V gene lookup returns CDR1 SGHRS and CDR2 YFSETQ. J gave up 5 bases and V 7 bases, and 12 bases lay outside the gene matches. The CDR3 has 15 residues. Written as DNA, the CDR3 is TGCGCCAGCTTGGCGGTGGGGGAGGGAAACAATGAGCAGTTCTTC. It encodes CASLAVGEGNNEQFF.

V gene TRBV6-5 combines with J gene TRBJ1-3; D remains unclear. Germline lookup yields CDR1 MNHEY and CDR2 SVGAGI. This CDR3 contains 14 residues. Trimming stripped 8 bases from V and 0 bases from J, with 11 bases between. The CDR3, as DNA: TGTGCCAGCGCGGAGGCACTCTCTGGAAACACCATATATTTT. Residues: CASAEALSGNTIYF.

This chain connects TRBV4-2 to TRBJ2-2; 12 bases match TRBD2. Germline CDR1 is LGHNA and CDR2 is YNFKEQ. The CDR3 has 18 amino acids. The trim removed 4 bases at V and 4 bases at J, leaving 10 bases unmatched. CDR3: CASSRISTSGRPTGELFF. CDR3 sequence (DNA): TGTGCCAGCAGCCGGATTTCTACTAGCGGGAGGCCCACCGGGGAGCTGTTTTTT.

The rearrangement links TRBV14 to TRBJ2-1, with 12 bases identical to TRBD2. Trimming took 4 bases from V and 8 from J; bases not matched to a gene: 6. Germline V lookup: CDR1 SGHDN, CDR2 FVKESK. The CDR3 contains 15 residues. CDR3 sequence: CASSPSGRAADEQFF. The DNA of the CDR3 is TGTGCCAGCAGCCCTAGCGGGAGGGCCGCAGATGAGCAGTTCTTC.

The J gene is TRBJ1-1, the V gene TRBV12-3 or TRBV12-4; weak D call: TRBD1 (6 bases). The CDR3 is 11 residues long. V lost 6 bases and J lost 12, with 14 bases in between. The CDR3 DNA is TGTGCCAGCAGCCAACAGGGTCAGCCTTTCTTT. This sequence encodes CASSQQGQPFF.

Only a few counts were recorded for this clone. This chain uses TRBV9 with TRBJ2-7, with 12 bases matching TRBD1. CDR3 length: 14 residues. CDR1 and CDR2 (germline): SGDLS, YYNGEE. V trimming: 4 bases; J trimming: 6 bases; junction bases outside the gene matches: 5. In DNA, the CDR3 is TGTGCCAGCAGCCCCGGGACAGGGGGCTTCGAGCAGTACTTC. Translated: CASSPGTGGFEQYF.

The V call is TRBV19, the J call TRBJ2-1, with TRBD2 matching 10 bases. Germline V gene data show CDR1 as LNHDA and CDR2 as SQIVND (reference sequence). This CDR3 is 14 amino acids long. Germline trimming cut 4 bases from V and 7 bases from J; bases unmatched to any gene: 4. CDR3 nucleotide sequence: TGTGCCAGTAGTACTAGCGGGAGTATAAATGAGCAGTTCTTC. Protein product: CASSTSGSINEQFF. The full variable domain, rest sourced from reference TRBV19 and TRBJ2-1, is DGGITQSPKYLFRKEGQNVTLSCEQNLNHDAMYWYRQDPGQGLRLIYYSQIVNDFQKGDIAEGYSVSREKKESFPLTVTSAQKNPTAFYLCASSTSGSINEQFFGPGTRLTVL.

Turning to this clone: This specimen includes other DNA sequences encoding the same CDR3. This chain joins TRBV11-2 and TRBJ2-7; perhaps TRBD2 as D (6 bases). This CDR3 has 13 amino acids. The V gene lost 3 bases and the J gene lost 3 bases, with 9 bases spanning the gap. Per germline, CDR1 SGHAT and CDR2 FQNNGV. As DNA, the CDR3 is TGTGCCAGCAGCTTGGGACTCGACTACGAGCAGTACTTC. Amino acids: CASSLGLDYEQYF.

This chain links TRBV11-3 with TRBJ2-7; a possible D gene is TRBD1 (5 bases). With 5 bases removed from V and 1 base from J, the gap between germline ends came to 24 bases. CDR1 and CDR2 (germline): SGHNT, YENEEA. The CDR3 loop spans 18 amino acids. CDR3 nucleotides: TGTGCCAGCAGCGACTCAGACATCGGGCAGGGTAAATCCTACGAGCAGTACTTC. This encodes CASSDSDIGQGKSYEQYF.

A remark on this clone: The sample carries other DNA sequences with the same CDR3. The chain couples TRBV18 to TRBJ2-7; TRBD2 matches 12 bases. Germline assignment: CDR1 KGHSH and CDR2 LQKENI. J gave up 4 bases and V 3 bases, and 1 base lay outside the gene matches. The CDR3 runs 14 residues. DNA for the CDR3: TGTGCCAGCTCACCCGGACTAGCGGGGTACGAGCAGTACTTC. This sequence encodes CASSPGLAGYEQYF. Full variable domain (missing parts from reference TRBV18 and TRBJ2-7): NAGVMQNPRHLVRRRGQEARLRCSPMKGHSHVYWYRQLPEEGLKFMVYLQKENIIDESGMPKERFSAEFPKEGPSILRIQQVVRGDSAAYFCASSPGLAGYEQYFGPGTRLTVT.

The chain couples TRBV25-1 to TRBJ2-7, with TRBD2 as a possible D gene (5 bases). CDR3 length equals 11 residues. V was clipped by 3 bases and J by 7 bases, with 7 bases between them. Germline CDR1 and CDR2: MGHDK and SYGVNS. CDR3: CASSDRGEQYF. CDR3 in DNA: TGTGCCAGCAGTGACCGAGGGGAGCAGTACTTC.

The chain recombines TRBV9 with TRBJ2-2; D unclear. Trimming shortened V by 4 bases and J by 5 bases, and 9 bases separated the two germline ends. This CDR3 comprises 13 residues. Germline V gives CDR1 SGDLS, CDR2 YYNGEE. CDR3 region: CASSPTQTGELFF. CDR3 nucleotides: TGTGCCAGCAGCCCCACCCAGACCGGGGAGCTGTTTTTT.

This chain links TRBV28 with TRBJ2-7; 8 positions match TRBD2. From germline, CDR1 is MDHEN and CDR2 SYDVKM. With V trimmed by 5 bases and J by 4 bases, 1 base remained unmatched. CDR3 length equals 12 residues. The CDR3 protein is CASSASGYEQYF. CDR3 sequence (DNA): TGTGCCAGCAGTGCTAGCGGGTACGAGCAGTACTTC.

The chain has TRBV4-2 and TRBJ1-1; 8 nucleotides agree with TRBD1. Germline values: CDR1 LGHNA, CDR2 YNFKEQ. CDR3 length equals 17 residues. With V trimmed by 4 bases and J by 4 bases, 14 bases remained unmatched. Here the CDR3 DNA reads TGTGCCAGCAGCCCTCCGACAGGGGTGGTTTTTGGCACTGAAGCTTTCTTT. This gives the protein CASSPPTGVVFGTEAFF.

The CDR3 DNA sequence: TGCGCCAGCAGCCAATACGGGAGATTGACAGATACGCAGTATTTT. Amino acids: CASSQYGRLTDTQYF. This chain uses TRBV5-1 with TRBJ2-3; possibly TRBD2 for D (6 bases). The V gene's germline CDR1 is SGHRS and CDR2 YFSETQ. V was clipped by 4 bases and J by 3 bases, with 15 bases between them. This CDR3 region has 15 residues.

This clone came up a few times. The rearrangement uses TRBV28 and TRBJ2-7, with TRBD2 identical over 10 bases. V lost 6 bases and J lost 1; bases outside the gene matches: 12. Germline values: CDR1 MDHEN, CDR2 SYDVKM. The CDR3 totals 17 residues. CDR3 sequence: CASSVLSSGSNSYEQYF. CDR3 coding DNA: TGTGCCAGCAGCGTACTATCTAGCGGGAGTAATTCCTACGAGCAGTACTTC.

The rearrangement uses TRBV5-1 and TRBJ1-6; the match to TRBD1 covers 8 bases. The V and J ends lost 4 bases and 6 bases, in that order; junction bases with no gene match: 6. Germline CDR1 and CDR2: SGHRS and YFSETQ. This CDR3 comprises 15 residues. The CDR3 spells CASSTDRGSNSPLHF. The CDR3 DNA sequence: TGCGCCAGCAGCACCGACAGGGGTAGTAATTCACCCCTCCACTTT.